One sample yielded the 32 T cell receptor beta chains listed below, sequenced in a study of T cells in Graves' hyperthyroidism and ophthalmopathy. Researchers amplified the TCR beta CDR3 regions from RNA transcripts. HTBI primers were employed in a first-round RT-PCR of the TCR CDR3. TCRdb passed the multiplex PCR reads through MiXCR, listing each CDR3 protein once. The data contain some 740,000 distinct CDR3 sequences, around 15% of them seen just once; the ten biggest clones take up about 10%. Sequenced: blood. These receptors were collected from a woman aged 18-29 years with Graves' hyperthyroidism.

This clonotype was counted many times. This chain joins TRBV29-1 and TRBJ2-7; D ambiguous. In germline, CDR1 is SQVTM, CDR2 ANQGSEA. Trimming took 4 bases from V and 0 from J, leaving 10 bases between them. This CDR3 region has 13 residues. The CDR3 bases are TGCAGCGTTGGTCTGATGAGCTCCTACGAGCAGTACTTC. Translated: CSVGLMSSYEQYF.

The chain is built from TRBV7-3 and TRBJ2-1; D may be TRBD1 (6 bases). The CDR3 runs 14 residues. Trimming shortened V by 2 bases and J by 10 bases, and 15 bases separated the two germline ends. Germline V gene data show CDR1 as SGHTA and CDR2 as FQGTGA. The CDR3 sequence is CASSLGPGVQEQFF. The CDR3 DNA follows: TGTGCCAGCAGCTTAGGGCCAGGGGTACAGGAGCAGTTCTTC.

This clonotype has only a few counts. This rearrangement joins TRBV6-1 to TRBJ2-6; TRBD2 matches 9 bases. CDR3 size: 17 residues. After removal of 6 bases from V and 0 bases from J, the junction contained 6 bases not matched to a gene. CDR1 MNHNS and CDR2 SASEGT come from the germline V gene. CDR3 in amino acids: CASRKLAGDSGANVLTF. The CDR3 nucleotides are TGTGCCAGCAGAAAACTAGCGGGCGACTCTGGGGCCAACGTCCTGACTTTC.

This clonotype was seen at least ten times. This chain uses TRBV6-5 with TRBJ1-2, with D tentatively TRBD1 (5 bases). From germline, CDR1 is MNHEY and CDR2 SVGAGI. V was shortened by 0 bases and J by 0 bases, with 8 bases between the two germline ends. The CDR3 is 15 amino acids. CDR3 protein: CASSYSGGANYGYTF. CDR3 bases: TGTGCCAGCAGTTACTCCGGGGGTGCTAACTATGGCTACACCTTC.

The genes are TRBV4-1 and TRBJ2-1, with no clear D. Trimming removed 0 bases from V and 0 bases from J, with 9 bases in between. The CDR3 runs to 16 residues. Germline-derived CDR1 and CDR2 are MGHRA and YSYEKL. The DNA of the CDR3 is TGCGCCAGCAGCCAAGATTATCTGAGCTCCTACAATGAGCAGTTCTTC. Protein sequence: CASSQDYLSSYNEQFF.

In this sample, this clonotype turned up many times. This sequence joins TRBV11-1 and TRBJ2-3; D may be TRBD1 or TRBD2 (7 bases each). Trimming stripped 5 bases from V and 5 bases from J, with 23 bases between. Germline CDR1 and CDR2: SGHAT and FQDESV (reference sequence). This CDR3 contains 17 residues. CDR3 bases: TGTGCCAGCAGCCCACTCCAGCCGACAGGGAGGGGAGATACGCAGTATTTT. The encoded protein is CASSPLQPTGRGDTQYF.

This clonotype has at least ten counts. The chain carries TRBV20-1 and TRBJ2-3, with D maybe TRBD2 (6 bases). With 3 bases removed from V and 1 base from J, the gap between germline ends came to 17 bases. CDR3 size: 16 residues. CDR1 DFQATT and CDR2 SNEGSKA come from the germline V gene (reference sequence). This CDR3 is CSARAPGEAGTDTQYF. Here the CDR3 DNA reads TGCAGTGCTAGGGCCCCGGGGGAGGCCGGCACAGATACGCAGTATTTT.

This clonotype appeared many times. The rearrangement links TRBV20-1 to TRBJ1-6; D gene uncertain. CDR1 is DFQATT and CDR2 is SNEGSKA in the germline V gene (reference sequence). The ends were cut back, 2 bases at V and 8 bases at J, with 10 bases in the middle. This CDR3 has 13 amino acids. The CDR3 here is CSARRGVDSPLHF. CDR3 in DNA: TGCAGTGCTAGACGGGGTGTCGATTCACCCCTCCACTTT.

To note about this clonotype: This could be a read error, since a much larger clone is one nucleotide away. The conserved phenylalanine or tryptophan normally closing the CDR3 is absent here, so this likely arose from a read error. The chain joins TRBV4-1 to TRBJ2-1, with D unclear. Trimming shortened V by 4 bases and J by 3 bases, and 16 bases separated the two germline ends. CDR1 is MGHRA and CDR2 is YSYEKL in the germline V gene. The CDR3 runs 16 residues. The CDR3 DNA sequence: TGCGCCAGCAGCCCCAGGTCCGAGGCAGACTACAATGAGCAGTTCCTC. This gives the protein CASSPRSEADYNEQFL.

This clonotype was detected ten times or more. V gene TRBV13 combines with J gene TRBJ2-5, with a weak D call TRBD1 (6 bases). The CDR3 loop spans 16 amino acids. V dropped 1 base and J dropped 0 bases, with 12 bases sitting between them. Looked up from germline, CDR1 is PRHDT and CDR2 is FYEKMQ (reference sequence). In nucleotides, the CDR3 is TGTGCCAGCAGCTTAGCCGGACAGATGTACCAAGAGACCCAGTACTTC. Translated, it gives CASSLAGQMYQETQYF.

This clonotype was counted at least ten times. The chain combines TRBV6-1 with TRBJ1-1; D is unresolved. Trimming shortened V by 6 bases and J by 1 base, and 12 bases separated the two germline ends. Per the germline V gene, CDR1 is MNHNS and CDR2 is SASEGT. The CDR3 runs 14 residues. CDR3 bases: TGTGCCAGCAGCGACAAGATTGGGAACACTGAAGCTTTCTTT. This translates into CASSDKIGNTEAFF.

The sample holds many counts of this clonotype. The V and J genes are TRBV4-3 and TRBJ2-7; D might be TRBD2 (5 bases). The V gene's germline CDR1 is LGHNA and CDR2 YSLEER. The length of the CDR3 is 17 residues. Trimming shortened V by 0 bases and J by 5 bases, and 20 bases separated the two germline ends. This CDR3 is CASSQDTPGRGLDEQYF. In DNA form, the CDR3 reads TGCGCCAGCAGCCAAGATACGCCAGGCCGAGGGCTGGACGAGCAGTACTTC.

The chain uses TRBV19 and TRBJ1-4, with TRBD1 matching over 7 bases. CDR3 length: 18 residues. J was trimmed by 0 bases and V by 1 base; bases with no gene match: 8. Germline CDR1 reads LNHDA; CDR2 reads SQIVND (reference sequence). The CDR3 sequence: CASSIASGGSPTNEKLFF. For the CDR3, the DNA is TGTGCCAGTAGTATAGCCTCAGGGGGATCCCCAACTAATGAAAAACTGTTTTTT.

The V gene is TRBV12-3 or TRBV12-4, the J gene TRBJ2-1, with 9 bases identical to TRBD2. V lost 3 bases to trimming and J lost 6 bases; unmatched junction nucleotides: 6. The CDR3 spans 15 residues. The DNA for the CDR3 is TGTGCCAGCAGTTTCGCTCTAGCGGGACGCAATGAGCAGTTCTTC. Its translation: CASSFALAGRNEQFF.

Written as DNA, the CDR3 is TGCGCCAGCAGCCTTTACCCGGGACTAGCGGGAGGGTCCTACAATGAGCAGTTCTTC. Amino acids: CASSLYPGLAGGSYNEQFF. This chain links TRBV5-1 with TRBJ2-1; 16 nucleotides match TRBD2. The CDR3 spans 19 residues. The junction had 8 bases not matched to a gene; V was cut back by 4 bases and J by 1 base. CDR1 and CDR2 from the germline V gene are SGHRS and YFSETQ.

This clonotype was detected only a few times. Since the CDR3 does not end with the conserved phenylalanine or tryptophan, this likely comes from a read error. The rearrangement joins TRBV7-2 to TRBJ2-7; maybe TRBD2 (6 bases). Germline-derived CDR1 and CDR2 are SGHTA and FQGNSA. Trimming removed 5 bases at V and 4 bases at J, with 30 bases between. The CDR3 has 19 residues. The CDR3 bases are TGTGCCAGCAGCCCCCGCCGCCTAGCGCCTCAACGTTCGGGTTACGAGCAGTACCTC. Translating gives CASSPRRLAPQRSGYEQYL.

This clonotype was seen ten or more times. This chain links TRBV27 with TRBJ2-1, with 11 bases identical to TRBD2. V lost 4 bases, J lost 6 bases, and 5 bases stayed unmatched. Germline V gives CDR1 MNHEY, CDR2 SMNVEV (reference sequence). CDR3 length: 15 residues. CDR3 region: CASSSLAGGVNEQFF. CDR3 nucleotides: TGTGCCAGCAGTTCCCTAGCGGGAGGAGTCAATGAGCAGTTCTTC.

This clonotype was counted at least ten times. The chain uses TRBV30 and TRBJ2-3; D is uncertain. Germline-derived CDR1 and CDR2 are GTSNPN and SVGIG (reference sequence). Trimming left V 0 bases short and J 4 bases short, with 5 bases between. The CDR3 sequence is 12 residues long. As DNA, the CDR3 is TGTGCCTGGAGTGTCTCAGCAGATACGCAGTATTTT. It encodes CAWSVSADTQYF.

The count of this clonotype is one. V usage is TRBV27 and J usage is TRBJ1-6, with unresolved D. There are 15 residues in the CDR3. The V end was cut by 5 bases, the J end by 8 bases, with 16 bases between. The germline CDR1 and CDR2 sequences are MNHEY and SMNVEV (reference sequence). CDR3 protein: CASSPEPAVHSPLHF. The CDR3 DNA reads as TGTGCCAGCAGTCCCGAGCCAGCAGTCCATTCACCCCTCCACTTT.

On this clonotype: Its ends do not fully match the called genes, so a read error is possible. The rearrangement uses TRBV7-8 and TRBJ1-1; TRBD1 agrees at 10 bases. Germline V gene lookup returns CDR1 SGHVS and CDR2 FQNEAQ. The CDR3 totals 15 residues. The CDR3 DNA is TGTGCCAGCAGCATATGGGACAGGGGAGGAACTGAAGCTCTCTTT. Translated, it gives CASSIWDRGGTEALF.

The rearrangement links TRBV29-1 to TRBJ2-1; the match to TRBD2 covers 7 bases. The CDR3 covers 16 residues. Germline V lookup: CDR1 SQVTM, CDR2 ANQGSEA. V dropped 4 bases and J dropped 0; count of bases not matched to a gene: 9. CDR3 in DNA: TGCAGCGTTGGGGGGGGGGAGTTACGCTCCTACAATGAGCAGTTCTTC. Translating it yields CSVGGGELRSYNEQFF.

In its sample, this clonotype was seen a few times. The chain combines TRBV7-2 with TRBJ1-2, with D perhaps TRBD1 (5 bases). V lost 5 bases and J 4 bases, leaving 14 bases between the germline ends. The CDR3 runs 14 residues. Germline V CDR1 and CDR2: SGHTA, FQGNSA. In nucleotides, the CDR3 is TGTGCCAGCAGCCCCAGACAGAACTCCTATGGCTACACCTTC. Translated: CASSPRQNSYGYTF.

The sample holds a few counts of this clonotype. V usage is TRBV7-9 and J usage is TRBJ1-4; D is uncertain. CDR3 length equals 12 residues. Germline CDR1 reads SEHNR; CDR2 reads FQNEAQ (reference sequence). Trimming left V 3 bases short and J 8 bases short, with 7 bases between. CDR3 protein: CASSFSTEKLFF. CDR3 nucleotides: TGTGCCAGCAGCTTCTCCACCGAAAAACTGTTTTTT.

This clonotype was picked up many times. The chain couples TRBV5-1 to TRBJ2-3; D is perhaps TRBD2 (6 bases). The germline CDR1 and CDR2 sequences are SGHRS and YFSETQ. Trimming cost V 0 bases and J 4 bases, with 12 bases left between them. This CDR3 is 15 amino acids long. The CDR3 bases are TGCGCCAGCAGCTTGGTTGGGGACTCTTCAGATACGCAGTATTTT. Protein product: CASSLVGDSSDTQYF.

The J gene is TRBJ2-7, the V gene TRBV24-1; possibly TRBD1 for D (6 bases). Germline CDR1 KGHDR, CDR2 SFDVKD. Trimming cost V 11 bases and J 3 bases, with 13 bases left between them. The CDR3 covers 12 residues. The CDR3 sequence is CASPGTRYEQYF. The CDR3 DNA sequence: TGTGCCAGTCCCGGGACACGCTACGAGCAGTACTTC.

This clonotype came up many times. The V call is TRBV28, the J call TRBJ2-1; 13 bases line up with TRBD2. The CDR3 contains 18 residues. Germline loops: CDR1 MDHEN, CDR2 SYDVKM. The V and J ends lost 1 base and 8 bases, in that order; junction bases with no gene match: 11. The CDR3 region has the DNA TGTGCCAGCAGTTTATTCGACATCGTTACTAGCGGGGGGGATGAGCAGTTCTTC. This translates into CASSLFDIVTSGGDEQFF.

This clonotype was seen ten or more times. V and J are TRBV27 and TRBJ2-1; D call uncertain. From germline, CDR1 is MNHEY and CDR2 SMNVEV (reference sequence). Trimming removed 1 base from V and 2 bases from J, with 3 bases in between. The CDR3 is made up of 13 amino acids. The CDR3 nucleotides are TGTGCCAGCAGTTTATTTACCTACAATGAGCAGTTCTTC. Residues: CASSLFTYNEQFF.

This clonotype was counted ten times or more. The chain carries TRBV3-1 and TRBJ1-1; unclear D gene. Germline assignment: CDR1 LGHDT and CDR2 YNNKEL (reference sequence). CDR3 length equals 16 residues. V shed 7 bases and J shed 0 bases, with 18 bases lying between them. The CDR3 nucleotides read TGTGCCAGCACTTCTTCACACCGGCTTATGAACACTGAAGCTTTCTTT. This sequence encodes CASTSSHRLMNTEAFF.

This chain joins TRBV6-1 and TRBJ2-7; D is uncertain. The V end was cut by 2 bases, the J end by 3 bases, with 17 bases between. This CDR3 region has 16 residues. Looked up from germline, CDR1 is MNHNS and CDR2 is SASEGT. The CDR3 sequence: CASSENALRVRYEQYF. CDR3 coding DNA: TGTGCCAGCAGTGAAAACGCGTTAAGGGTCCGCTACGAGCAGTACTTC.

V usage is TRBV4-3 and J usage is TRBJ1-2; D is unclear. The CDR3 extends over 15 amino acids. The V and J ends lost 0 bases and 6 bases respectively, with 14 bases between them. Per germline, CDR1 LGHNA and CDR2 YSLEER. CDR3 bases: TGCGCCAGCAGCCAAGATGGGCAATGGGAAGATGGCTACACCTTC. The encoded protein is CASSQDGQWEDGYTF.

This clonotype appeared many times. CDR3 region: CASSQGTGETQYF. The CDR3 nucleotides are TGTGCCAGCAGCCAAGGGACGGGAGAGACCCAGTACTTC. The rearrangement uses TRBV3-1 and TRBJ2-5, with unresolved D. CDR1 is LGHDT, CDR2 YNNKEL, per germline (reference sequence). This CDR3 has 13 amino acids. Trimming cost V 1 base and J 4 bases, with 7 bases left between them.

The rearrangement links TRBV15 to TRBJ2-1; D perhaps matches TRBD1 (5 bases). There are 15 residues in the CDR3. With 3 bases removed from V and 0 bases from J, the gap between germline ends came to 9 bases. Germline CDR1 reads LNHNV; CDR2 reads YYDKDF (reference sequence). The CDR3 region has the DNA TGTGCCACCAGCAGGGGGCGAGGCTCCTACAATGAGCAGTTCTTC. This sequence encodes CATSRGRGSYNEQFF.